This TCR beta chain was observed in a study of response to subunit inactivated influenza vaccine. TCRdb re-analysed the RT-PCR reads in MiXCR, keeping a single row per CDR3 protein. The sample carries about 780,000 distinct CDR3 sequences, around 20% recorded once. Study results and caveats: Only a handful of new T cells, the authors suggested, are recruited with each seasonal influenza vaccination.

This clonotype was recorded a few times. Its matching antigen is unknown. Germline CDR1 and CDR2: DFQATT and SNEGSKA (reference sequence). V gave up 0 bases and J gave up 8 bases, with 17 bases separating them. The CDR3 is made up of 15 amino acids. This sequence was found in a man in his fifties or sixties who received an inactivated influenza vaccine. The sample consisted of PBMCs from blood, taken about 5 days after vaccination. The genes are TRBV20-1 and TRBJ2-1; D may correspond to TRBD1 or TRBD2 (6 bases each). The CDR3 DNA sequence: TGCAGTGCTAGAGATACGCAGGGGAGGTTGTATGAGCAGTTCTTC. Encoded protein: CSARDTQGRLYEQFF.